These 19 T cell receptor beta chains came from one sample sequenced in a study of CD8 T cells in ankylosing spondylitis. Using its own MiXCR run on the 5' RACE reads, TCRdb lists one record per CDR3 protein. This sample has 220,000 or so distinct CDR3 sequences, with about 10% found just once. The material sequenced was blood, either unsorted or a sorted T cell fraction (not recorded which). Receptors were obtained from a male donor with ankylosing spondylitis or in good health (not recorded which).

The chain employs TRBV7-9 and TRBJ2-3; 10 nucleotides line up with TRBD1. The ends lost 4 bases at V and 6 bases at J; junction bases unmatched: 4. Germline assignment: CDR1 SEHNR and CDR2 FQNEAQ (reference sequence). The CDR3 totals 14 residues. Here the CDR3 DNA reads TGTGCCAGCAGCTCGATGACAGGGGGCGATACGCAGTATTTT. It specifies CASSSMTGGDTQYF.

The chain couples TRBV7-3 to TRBJ2-3; D not certain. The CDR3 is 15 amino acids. Germline V gene data show CDR1 as SGHTA and CDR2 as FQGTGA. Between the trimmed V and J ends, which lost 4 bases and 0 bases, there was a span of 11 bases. The DNA of the CDR3 is TGTGCCAGCAGCTCCCTCCGGGCTAGCACAGATACGCAGTATTTT. This encodes CASSSLRASTDTQYF.

This clonotype was observed a handful of times. The chain joins TRBV6-5 to TRBJ2-2; 12 nucleotides match TRBD1. The CDR3 is 17 residues long. The germline gives CDR1 MNHEY, CDR2 SVGAGI. With V trimmed by 0 bases and J by 5 bases, 4 bases remained unmatched. CDR3 residues: CASSYSGQGARTGELFF. The CDR3 DNA is TGTGCCAGCAGTTACTCGGGACAGGGGGCGCGGACCGGGGAGCTGTTTTTT.

This clonotype was observed many times. The rearrangement links TRBV27 to TRBJ2-1; 11 nucleotides align to TRBD2. CDR3 length equals 16 residues. Germline CDR1 MNHEY, CDR2 SMNVEV (reference sequence). The trim removed 5 bases at V and 3 bases at J, leaving 6 bases unmatched. Here the CDR3 DNA reads TGTGCCAGCAGTACCGGGACTAGCGGACTCTACAATGAGCAGTTCTTC. Protein sequence: CASSTGTSGLYNEQFF.

This clonotype was seen at least ten times. This chain joins TRBV9 and TRBJ1-6, with TRBD1 as a possible D gene (5 bases). V was cut by 4 bases and J by 6 bases, with 17 bases left in between. This CDR3 contains 16 residues. Germline CDR1 reads SGDLS; CDR2 reads YYNGEE. The CDR3 sequence: CASSRGRERSNSPLHF. For the CDR3, the DNA is TGTGCCAGCAGCCGGGGGAGGGAAAGATCTAATTCACCCCTCCACTTT.

With regard to this clonotype: A read error may explain this, as a much larger clone is one base away. The rearrangement links TRBV14 to TRBJ2-5, with D tentatively TRBD2 (5 bases). Per germline, CDR1 SGHDN and CDR2 FVKESK. The CDR3 extends over 15 amino acids. The V end was cut by 0 bases, the J end by 9 bases, with 17 bases between. The CDR3 reads CASSQDLPVWESQYF. CDR3 nucleotide sequence: TGTGCCAGCAGCCAAGATCTACCGGTATGGGAGTCCCAGTACTTC.

This chain connects TRBV5-1 to TRBJ1-2; no clear D gene. The CDR3 totals 14 residues. Trimming pared 0 bases from V and 4 bases from J, leaving 10 bases between. Germline V lookup: CDR1 SGHRS, CDR2 YFSETQ. CDR3 residues: CASSLESAGYGYTF. CDR3 DNA: TGCGCCAGCAGCTTGGAATCTGCAGGCTATGGCTACACCTTC.

This clonotype came up many times. The gene calls are TRBV20-1 and TRBJ2-4; 8 positions match TRBD2. Germline V gene sequence: CDR1 DFQATT, CDR2 SNEGSKA (reference sequence). The CDR3 has 13 residues. The V segment lost 6 bases and the J segment 8 bases; nucleotides outside the gene matches: 9. The CDR3 sequence: CSALRGGFYIQYF. The CDR3 region has the DNA TGCAGTGCCCTCCGGGGGGGGTTCTACATTCAGTACTTC.

At least ten counts were recorded for this clonotype. This chain connects TRBV15 to TRBJ2-6; D is possibly TRBD2 (6 bases). There are 16 residues in the CDR3. Between the trimmed V and J ends, which lost 3 bases and 1 base, there was a span of 10 bases. Germline lookup yields CDR1 LNHNV and CDR2 YYDKDF (reference sequence). In DNA form, the CDR3 reads TGTGCCACCAGCAGCGGGGACTTATCTGGGGCCAACGTCCTGACTTTC. Its protein product is CATSSGDLSGANVLTF.

The chain joins TRBV28 to TRBJ1-1; maybe TRBD1 (5 bases). The CDR3 has 12 residues. The germline V gene has CDR1 MDHEN and CDR2 SYDVKM. V shed 7 bases and J shed 5 bases, with 11 bases lying between them. CDR3 DNA sequence: TGTGCCAGCAATGGTGCAGGGACTGAAGCTTTCTTT. Its translation: CASNGAGTEAFF.

The sample holds many counts of this clonotype. V gene TRBV7-2 combines with J gene TRBJ2-2; TRBD1 aligns across 7 bases. J was trimmed by 4 bases and V by 6 bases; bases with no gene match: 5. The germline CDR1 and CDR2 sequences are SGHTA and FQGNSA. The CDR3 totals 14 residues. The CDR3 region has the DNA TGTGCCAGCAGTCCCCGACAGGGCACCGGGGAGCTGTTTTTT. It specifies CASSPRQGTGELFF.

This clonotype was picked up many times. The chain carries TRBV5-1 and TRBJ1-1, with unresolved D. Germline V gene data show CDR1 as SGHRS and CDR2 as YFSETQ. CDR3 length equals 14 residues. Trimming removed 3 bases from V and 0 bases from J, with 9 bases in between. The CDR3 is CASSWGSMNTEAFF. CDR3 bases: TGCGCCAGCAGCTGGGGAAGCATGAACACTGAAGCTTTCTTT.

At least ten counts were recorded for this clonotype. This sequence joins TRBV7-2 and TRBJ2-5; 11 bases line up with TRBD2. This CDR3 has 16 residues. Losses at the gene ends were 5 bases for V and 4 bases for J; bases not matched to a gene: 9. Germline lookup yields CDR1 SGHTA and CDR2 FQGNSA. The CDR3 region has the DNA TGTGCCAGCAGCCAAAATAGCGGGGGGGCCCGAGAGACCCAGTACTTC. Protein sequence: CASSQNSGGARETQYF.

This clonotype has at least ten counts. The CDR3 DNA follows: TGCAGTGCTAGAGAGCCCTGGGGGGATCAGCCCCAGCATTTT. Translated: CSAREPWGDQPQHF. The chain recombines TRBV20-1 with TRBJ1-5; tentatively, D is TRBD1 (5 bases). The CDR3 has 14 amino acids. The germline V gene has CDR1 DFQATT and CDR2 SNEGSKA (reference sequence). V gave up 0 bases and J gave up 5 bases, with 11 bases separating them.

At least ten counts were recorded for this clonotype. V and J are TRBV12-3 or TRBV12-4 and TRBJ2-3; D remains unclear. Trimming removed 1 base at V and 0 bases at J, with 11 bases between. The CDR3 extends over 16 amino acids. The CDR3, as DNA: TGTGCCAGCAGTTTAGAGTTCGTTGCTAGCACAGATACGCAGTATTTT. Its translation: CASSLEFVASTDTQYF.

This clonotype was detected only a few times. The V and J genes are TRBV24-1 and TRBJ2-2; D is unresolved. This CDR3 region has 14 residues. Germline lookup yields CDR1 KGHDR and CDR2 SFDVKD. The ends were cut back, 0 bases at V and 4 bases at J, with 5 bases in the middle. For the CDR3, the DNA is TGTGCCACCAGTGATTTGAGACCCACCGGGGAGCTGTTTTTT. This sequence encodes CATSDLRPTGELFF.

This clonotype was observed a handful of times. V usage is TRBV21-1 and J usage is TRBJ2-5; no check of the table's D call, TRBD2, against the DNA was made. TRBV21-1 is recorded as a pseudogene. The CDR3 covers 15 residues. The chain's CDR3 is CASSKPRDSLETQYF. The DNA of the CDR3 is TGTGCCAGCAGCAAACCTCGGGACTCCTTGGAGACCCAGTACTTC.

For this clonotype: It may be a read error: a sequence one base away is much more abundant. This chain joins TRBV12-3 or TRBV12-4 and TRBJ2-3; TRBD1 matches 7 bases. V was clipped by 2 bases and J by 0 bases; unmatched bases: 8. This CDR3 has 17 residues. CDR3: CASSLTWDSPSTDTQYF. The CDR3 bases are TGTGCCAGCAGTTTAACCTGGGACAGCCCAAGCACAGATACGCAGTATTTT.

This clonotype was counted ten times or more. The chain couples TRBV25-1 to TRBJ1-4; D is unclear. The germline CDR1 and CDR2 sequences are MGHDK and SYGVNS. There are 12 residues in the CDR3. Trimming removed 6 bases from V and 4 bases from J, with 6 bases in between. DNA of the CDR3: TGTGCCAGCAGAGCGGTTAATGAAAAACTGTTTTTT. Its translation: CASRAVNEKLFF.